The T cell receptor beta chain under discussion was sequenced for a study of blood T cell repertoires in COVID-19. Study-wide context: Material from acute and convalescent COVID-19 was sourced from the United States, Italy and Spain.

V dropped 0 bases and J dropped 4 bases, with 15 bases sitting between them. Germline CDR1 reads LNHNV; CDR2 reads YYDKDF (reference sequence). The CDR3 totals 16 residues. Participant age was about 18 to 89 years, and participants resided in fewer than 30 US areas. In assigning cohorts, the study relied on participant-reported clinical history. Cohort 3 donors were reported recovered after two negative PCRs, clearance, or symptom resolution. Assay: immunoSEQ multiplex PCR; the TCRdb copy retains only in-frame clones and omits some. The sample records some 490,000 clones, about 85% being singletons. The source is a woman aged 60-75 years who had recovered from COVID-19. V usage is TRBV15 and J usage is TRBJ1-1; D not resolved. Sequencing was carried out using PBMCs or T cells enriched from blood (not recorded which). The CDR3 region is CATSRDREGTGTEAFF. The CDR3 bases are TGTGCCACCAGCAGAGATCGGGAGGGAACGGGCACTGAAGCTTTCTTT.